Below are 21 T cell receptor beta chains sequenced from a single sample in a study of T cell responses to AZD1222 COVID-19 vaccine. Clones were read by immunoSEQ multiplex PCR, and TCRdb kept only the in-frame ones, dropping some. The repertoire consists of tens of thousands of clones, with approximately 80% occurring once and the leading ten covering over 15%. The sample consisted of peripheral blood, taken 28 days after the second AZD1222 dose. The source is an adult who received the AZD1222 COVID-19 vaccine.

The CDR3 nucleotides read TGCGCCAGCAGCTTGCTGGGGGGGGACACCGGGGAGCTGTTTTTT. This sequence encodes CASSLLGGDTGELFF. The chain combines TRBV5-1 with TRBJ2-2; 7 bases align to TRBD2. The J segment lost 3 bases and the V segment lost 1 base, leaving 3 bases of the junction unmatched. Germline V gene sequence: CDR1 SGHRS, CDR2 YFSETQ. This CDR3 has 15 amino acids.

The rearrangement uses TRBV18 and TRBJ2-7, with TRBD1 matching 10 bases. The V gene's germline CDR1 is KGHSH and CDR2 LQKENI. With V trimmed by 6 bases and J by 5 bases, 4 bases remained unmatched. This CDR3 spans 13 amino acids. CDR3: CASSLGQGDEQYF. DNA for the CDR3: TGTGCCAGCTCCCTAGGACAGGGGGACGAGCAGTACTTC.

The V gene is TRBV21-1, the J gene TRBJ1-5. TRBV21-1 has pseudogene status. The CDR3 is 17 amino acids. In DNA, the CDR3 is TGTGCCAGCAGCAAAGTAGGAGGGAAAGGGGGTAATCAGCCCCAGCATTTT. Protein sequence: CASSKVGGKGGNQPQHF.

V is TRBV20-1 and J is TRBJ2-3, with D possibly being TRBD2 (7 bases). The CDR3 has 16 residues. Looked up from germline, CDR1 is DFQATT and CDR2 is SNEGSKA (reference sequence). V dropped 3 bases and J dropped 2 bases, with 18 bases sitting between them. CDR3 coding DNA: TGCAGTGCTAGTCTCGGCGGGGGCTTCGCCACAGATACGCAGTATTTT. Translating gives CSASLGGGFATDTQYF.

The CDR3 here is CASSSDRTGEAFF. Here the CDR3 DNA reads TGTGCCAGCAGCTCGGACAGGACGGGTGAAGCTTTCTTT. The rearrangement links TRBV7-9 to TRBJ1-1; TRBD1 agrees at 7 bases. CDR1 SEHNR and CDR2 FQNEAQ come from the germline V gene (reference sequence). The CDR3 loop spans 13 amino acids. J was trimmed by 7 bases and V by 4 bases; bases with no gene match: 6.

The chain uses TRBV27 and TRBJ2-2; TRBD1 aligns across 7 bases. This CDR3 contains 19 residues. Germline-derived CDR1 and CDR2 are MNHEY and SMNVEV (reference sequence). J lost 5 bases, V lost 4 bases, and 19 bases had no gene match. In DNA, the CDR3 is TGTGCCAGCAGTTCCTCTCGGGGCAGGGGGAGTAGTATAACCGGGGAGCTGTTTTTT. Protein: CASSSSRGRGSSITGELFF.

The chain carries TRBV12-5 and TRBJ1-6, with unresolved D. Germline values: CDR1 LGHNT, CDR2 FRNRAP. Trimming left V 4 bases short and J 5 bases short, with 9 bases between. CDR3 length: 14 residues. Here the CDR3 reads CASGSQPDNSPLHF. For the CDR3, the DNA is TGTGCTAGTGGTTCACAGCCTGATAATTCACCCCTCCACTTT.

This clone appeared a few times. The rearrangement joins TRBV4-2 to TRBJ1-5, with TRBD1 matching 7 bases. The germline V gene has CDR1 LGHNA and CDR2 YNFKEQ. Trimming removed 3 bases from V and 7 bases from J; junction bases left unmatched: 6. The CDR3 totals 14 residues. Here the CDR3 reads CASSHGRGEQPQHF. The DNA for the CDR3 is TGTGCCAGCAGCCACGGCAGGGGGGAACAGCCCCAGCATTTT.

The chain combines TRBV9 with TRBJ2-3, with D maybe TRBD2 (6 bases). The CDR3 sequence is 18 residues long. V was cut by 5 bases and J by 1 base, with 23 bases left in between. CDR1 is SGDLS, CDR2 YYNGEE, per germline. This CDR3 reads CASSETEYRPGGTDTQYF. The CDR3 nucleotides read TGTGCCAGCAGTGAAACCGAATACAGGCCGGGGGGCACAGATACGCAGTATTTT. The full variable domain, completed using reference TRBV9 and TRBJ2-3, is DSGVTQTPKHLITATGQRVTLRCSPRSGDLSVYWYQQSLDQGLQFLIQYYNGEERAKGNILERFSAQQFPDLHSELNLSSLELGDSALYFCASSETEYRPGGTDTQYFGPGTRLTVL.

This sequence joins TRBV7-8 and TRBJ2-2, with unresolved D. V was pared by 7 bases and J by 6 bases, with 15 bases between. This CDR3 comprises 14 residues. Germline V lookup: CDR1 SGHVS, CDR2 FQNEAQ. The CDR3 sequence: CASTDRFGAGELFF. For the CDR3, the DNA is TGTGCCAGCACGGACCGGTTTGGGGCCGGGGAGCTGTTTTTT.

V and J are TRBV10-3 and TRBJ2-3, with a tentative D call TRBD2 (7 bases). The CDR3 totals 15 residues. The germline V gene encodes CDR1 ENHRY and CDR2 SYGVKD. V shed 6 bases and J shed 6 bases, with 19 bases lying between them. The CDR3 DNA sequence: TGTGCCATCAGCACTCCACTAGGGAGGGGGGATACGCAGTATTTT. Its translation: CAISTPLGRGDTQYF.

The chain recombines TRBV27 with TRBJ1-2; 7 bases map to TRBD1. The CDR3 is made up of 15 amino acids. After removal of 3 bases from V and 5 bases from J, the junction contained 9 bases not matched to a gene. Per germline, CDR1 MNHEY and CDR2 SMNVEV (reference sequence). This chain's CDR3 is CASSFQGGAGYGYTF. CDR3 in DNA: TGTGCCAGCAGTTTCCAGGGGGGCGCGGGGTATGGCTACACCTTC.

This chain joins TRBV6-5 and TRBJ1-1, with 8 bases identical to TRBD1. Germline V gene lookup returns CDR1 MNHEY and CDR2 SVGAGI. CDR3 length: 13 amino acids. Trimming took 6 bases from V and 1 from J; bases not matched to a gene: 1. CDR3 loop: CASSDRGNTEAFF. CDR3 in DNA: TGTGCCAGCAGCGACAGGGGGAACACTGAAGCTTTCTTT.

This clone has just one count. The chain employs TRBV9 and TRBJ1-3, with a tentative D call TRBD1 (5 bases). In germline, CDR1 is SGDLS, CDR2 YYNGEE. V was trimmed by 0 bases and J by 4 bases, leaving 8 bases between them. There are 14 residues in the CDR3. The CDR3 DNA reads TGTGCCAGCAGCGTAGTGCAGGGAGGAAACACCATATATTTT. This translates into CASSVVQGGNTIYF.

This rearrangement joins TRBV11-3 to TRBJ2-1; TRBD2 aligns across 7 bases. There are 15 residues in the CDR3. V was clipped by 4 bases and J by 0 bases; unmatched bases: 3. CDR1 and CDR2 (germline): SGHNT, YENEEA. CDR3 DNA sequence: TGTGCCAGCAGCTCCCAGCGGGGCTCCTACAATGAGCAGTTCTTC. This translates into CASSSQRGSYNEQFF. Using reference TRBV11-3 and TRBJ2-1 for the parts outside the CDR3, the full variable domain is EAGVVQSPRYKIIEKKQPVAFWCNPISGHNTLYWYLQNLGQGPELLIRYENEEAVDDSQLPKDRFSAERLKGVDSTLKIQPAELGDSAVYLCASSSQRGSYNEQFFGPGTRLTVL.

The chain carries TRBV4-1 and TRBJ1-4; D might be TRBD1 (6 bases). Germline values: CDR1 MGHRA, CDR2 YSYEKL. Trimming stripped 6 bases from V and 7 bases from J, with 15 bases between. The CDR3 extends over 14 amino acids. This chain's CDR3 is CASRGWGRGEKLFF. As DNA, the CDR3 is TGCGCCAGCAGAGGTTGGGGGCGAGGTGAAAAACTGTTTTTT.

This clone was seen just once. The chain joins TRBV18 to TRBJ2-7; D not resolved. The germline CDR1 and CDR2 sequences are KGHSH and LQKENI. V was trimmed by 0 bases and J by 5 bases, leaving 8 bases between them. The CDR3 extends over 13 amino acids. The CDR3 reads CASSPPSLDEQYF. CDR3 bases: TGTGCCAGCTCACCACCGTCGCTGGACGAGCAGTACTTC.

V is TRBV3-1 (or the pseudogene TRBV3-2) and J is TRBJ2-7; D tentatively reads TRBD1 or TRBD2 (5 bases each). The CDR3 has 14 residues. Deletions cut 4 bases from V and 2 bases from J, with 12 bases between. Germline loops: CDR1 LGHDT, CDR2 YNNKEL (reference sequence). The CDR3 loop reads CASSRPGSPYEQYF. In nucleotides, the CDR3 is TGTGCCAGCAGCCGTCCAGGGAGTCCCTACGAGCAGTACTTC.

This chain links TRBV11-2 with TRBJ1-3; weak D call: TRBD1 (6 bases). The CDR3 is 15 residues long. Germline V lookup: CDR1 SGHAT, CDR2 FQNNGV. V lost 6 bases to trimming and J lost 2 bases, with 14 bases between them. In DNA, the CDR3 is TGTGCCAGCAGGCACCGGGACACTCCTGGAAACACCATATATTTT. Residues: CASRHRDTPGNTIYF.

J is TRBJ1-4 and V is TRBV7-7; weak D call: TRBD1 (6 bases). The CDR3 is 17 residues long. The germline gives CDR1 SSHAT, CDR2 FNYEAQ (reference sequence). Written as DNA, the CDR3 is TGTGCTATCCGCGATCTGGGGAACAGGGCGAACAATGAAAAACTGTTTTTT. Amino acid sequence: CAIRDLGNRANNEKLFF.

CDR3 coding DNA: TGTGCCAGCAGCCAAAGTTCAGGGACGACCTACAATGAGCAGTTCTTC. Translated: CASSQSSGTTYNEQFF. The chain carries TRBV3-1 (or the pseudogene TRBV3-2) and TRBJ2-1; either TRBD1 or TRBD2 may supply D (5 bases each). This CDR3 region has 16 residues. Trimming left V 2 bases short and J 2 bases short, with 13 bases between. Looked up from germline, CDR1 is LGHDT and CDR2 is YNNKEL (reference sequence).